These T cell receptor beta chains were read from a single sample in a study of long-term antiretroviral therapy in people with HIV. Profiling relied on immunoSEQ multiplex PCR, and the TCRdb table lists in-frame clones only, not all of them. Of under 10,000 clones in the sample, 84% were seen once. The material was unsorted PBMCs, obtained 0.3 years before starting antiretroviral therapy. The receptors were gathered from a man aged 30 to 39 with HIV. Both conserved end residues are part of each CDR3. A D gene is named only where the DNA matches it firmly. Clone size is stated in some rows and not others, as once, few, many or a class when expanded.

D gene	clone size	J gene	V gene	CDR3 protein	CDR3 DNA
TRBD1	NA	TRBJ2-5	TRBV10-1	CASSDGTGVWETQYF	TGCGCCAGCAGTGATGGGACAGGGGTTTGGGAGACCCAGTACTTC
NA	NA	TRBJ2-7	TRBV7-6	CASSSWGNEQYF	TGTGCCAGCAGCTCGTGGGGCAACGAGCAGTACTTC
NA	NA	TRBJ2-7	TRBV19	CASRAGSSYEQYF	TGTGCCAGTAGGGCTGGGAGCTCCTACGAGCAGTACTTC
NA	NA	TRBJ2-5	TRBV27	CASSFKGFGETQYF	TGTGCCAGCAGTTTCAAGGGCTTCGGAGAGACCCAGTACTTC
NA	NA	TRBJ2-7	TRBV28	CASSLAYEQYF	TGTGCCAGCAGTTTGGCTTACGAGCAGTACTTC
NA	NA	TRBJ1-1	TRBV4-2	CASSLAGRKNTEAFF	TGTGCCAGCAGCCTAGCGGGACGGAAGAACACTGAAGCTTTCTTT
NA	NA	TRBJ1-2	TRBV2	CASTWGTSNGYTF	TGTGCCAGCACCTGGGGGACTTCAAATGGCTACACCTTC
TRBD1	NA	TRBJ2-7	TRBV28	CASTQKWTGGKTYEQYF	TGTGCCAGCACTCAAAAGTGGACAGGGGGCAAAACCTACGAGCAGTACTTC
NA	NA	TRBJ1-2	TRBV28	CASRGSSNYGYTF	TGTGCCAGCCGGGGGTCGTCTAACTATGGCTACACCTTC
TRBD1	once	TRBJ2-3	TRBV29-1	CSVLGQNTDTQYF	TGCAGCGTCCTGGGACAGAACACAGATACGCAGTATTTT
NA	NA	TRBJ2-7	TRBV4-1	CASSQDGIAGQEQYF	TGCGCCAGCAGCCAAGATGGGATAGCAGGGCAGGAGCAGTACTTC
TRBD2	NA	TRBJ2-7	TRBV18	CASSASGRYEQYF	TGTGCCAGCTCGGCTAGCGGGAGGTACGAGCAGTACTTC
TRBD1	NA	TRBJ1-4	TRBV7-9	CASSLVQGANEKLFF	TGTGCCAGCAGCTTAGTACAGGGGGCGAATGAAAAACTGTTTTTT
NA	NA	TRBJ1-5	TRBV19	CASTSTGASNQPQHF	TGTGCCAGTACTTCGACAGGAGCTAGCAATCAGCCCCAGCATTTT
TRBD2	NA	TRBJ2-3	TRBV6-5	CARKDSGRADTQYF	TGTGCCAGAAAAGATAGCGGGAGAGCAGATACGCAGTATTTT
NA	NA	TRBJ2-1	TRBV28	CASRATATYNEQFF	TGTGCCAGCAGGGCGACGGCTACTTACAATGAGCAGTTCTTC
NA	NA	TRBJ2-2	TRBV5-4	CASSLGVTGTGELFF	TGTGCCAGCAGCTTGGGAGTAACGGGGACCGGGGAGCTGTTTTTT
TRBD2	NA	TRBJ2-5	TRBV4-2	CASSQTVAGGQFGVTQYF	TGTGCCAGCAGCCAAACCGTAGCGGGGGGACAATTTGGGGTGACCCAGTACTTC
TRBD2	NA	TRBJ2-1	TRBV18	CASSPLSSGSEYNEQFF	TGTGCCAGCTCACCACTATCTAGCGGGAGTGAATACAATGAGCAGTTCTTC
NA	NA	TRBJ2-7	TRBV11-3	CASSLQTGSSYEQYF	TGTGCCAGCAGCCTCCAGACTGGGAGCTCCTACGAGCAGTACTTC
TRBD1	NA	TRBJ1-5	TRBV5-1	CASSLTGGQPQHF	TGCGCCAGCAGCTTGACAGGGGGACAGCCCCAGCATTTT
TRBD2	NA	TRBJ2-1	TRBV27	CASSFGLAGLNEQFF	TGTGCCAGCAGTTTCGGGCTAGCGGGGCTCAATGAGCAGTTCTTC
NA	NA	TRBJ2-7	TRBV11-2	CASSSRRSGEQYF	TGTGCCAGCAGCTCCCGGAGGTCCGGCGAGCAGTACTTC
NA	NA	TRBJ1-2	TRBV5-1	CASSFGPGSNYGYTF	TGCGCCAGCAGTTTTGGTCCAGGGTCAAACTATGGCTACACCTTC
NA	NA	TRBJ2-2	TRBV19	CASSIDQWTKGAGELFF	TGTGCCAGTAGTATAGATCAATGGACAAAAGGCGCCGGGGAGCTGTTTTTT
TRBD1	NA	TRBJ2-7	TRBV2	CASSELPTTGEWPEQYF	TGTGCCAGCAGTGAGCTCCCAACGACAGGGGAGTGGCCCGAGCAGTACTTC
NA	once	TRBJ2-7	TRBV27	CASSDRFAYEQYF	TGTGCCAGCAGCGATCGATTCGCCTACGAGCAGTACTTC
NA	NA	TRBJ2-3	TRBV4-2	CASRITDTQYF	TGTGCCAGCAGGATCACAGATACGCAGTATTTT
NA	NA	TRBJ1-5	TRBV19	CASSGGALPNQPQHF	TGTGCCAGTAGTGGCGGGGCACTCCCCAATCAGCCCCAGCATTTT
NA	NA	TRBJ1-1	TRBV9	CASSGVQVLGVEAFF	TGTGCCAGCAGCGGAGTGCAGGTCCTAGGGGTTGAAGCTTTCTTT
TRBD1	NA	TRBJ1-5	TRBV6-5	CASSFRQGDQPQHF	TGTGCCAGCAGTTTCCGACAGGGCGATCAGCCCCAGCATTTT
TRBD1	NA	TRBJ2-2	TRBV6-6	CASSYLGQGSELFF	TGTGCCAGCAGTTACCTAGGACAGGGATCGGAGCTGTTTTTT
NA	NA	TRBJ1-1	TRBV27	CASSLGPRDGAFF	TGTGCCAGCAGTCTAGGACCTAGGGACGGAGCTTTCTTT
NA	NA	TRBJ2-7	TRBV15	CATSREGNYEQYF	TGTGCCACCAGCAGAGAGGGAAACTACGAGCAGTACTTC
NA	NA	TRBJ1-2	TRBV7-2	CASSLRANYGYTF	TGTGCCAGCAGCTTAAGGGCTAACTATGGCTACACCTTC
TRBD2	few	TRBJ2-1	TRBV4-1	CASSQEGLTNNEQFF	TGCGCCAGCAGCCAAGAGGGACTAACTAACAATGAGCAGTTCTTC
NA	NA	TRBJ2-3	TRBV5-5	CASTDGAADTQYF	TGTGCCAGCACCGACGGGGCGGCAGATACGCAGTATTTT
NA	NA	TRBJ2-7	TRBV27	CASSLGIAYEQYF	TGTGCCAGCAGTTTAGGCATTGCCTACGAGCAGTACTTC
NA	NA	TRBJ1-2	TRBV15	CATSRGREEEVGYTF	TGTGCCACCAGCAGAGGCCGAGAGGAGGAGGTTGGCTACACCTTC
TRBD1	NA	TRBJ1-6	TRBV5-3	CARRRRGGSPLHF	TGTGCCAGGAGGCGCAGGGGGGGTTCACCCCTCCACTTT
NA	NA	TRBJ2-3	TRBV12-2	CASRLGTGFTDTQYF	TGTGCAAGTCGCTTAGGTACAGGGTTTACAGATACGCAGTATTTT
TRBD2	NA	TRBJ2-7	TRBV4-2	CASSQEKTSGSYEQYF	TGTGCCAGCAGCCAAGAAAAGACTAGCGGTTCCTACGAGCAGTACTTC
NA	once	TRBJ2-3	TRBV19	CASSKGDWTDTQYF	TGTGCCAGTAGTAAAGGGGACTGGACAGATACGCAGTATTTT
NA	NA	TRBJ1-1	TRBV30	CAWSVRGREAFF	TGTGCCTGGAGTGTACGGGGCAGGGAAGCTTTCTTT
TRBD1	NA	TRBJ2-7	TRBV28	CASSSPGTGHEQYF	TGTGCCAGCAGTTCCCCCGGGACAGGGCACGAGCAGTACTTC
NA	NA	TRBJ2-7	TRBV7-2	CASSLLGGGQFRDEQYF	TGTGCCAGCAGCTTATTGGGCGGGGGCCAGTTTAGAGACGAGCAGTACTTC
NA	NA	TRBJ1-1	TRBV4-2	CASSQFSEEEAFF	TGTGCCAGCAGCCAGTTTAGTGAGGAGGAAGCTTTCTTT
NA	NA	TRBJ2-2	TRBV7-6	CASSSRGRNTGELFF	TGTGCCAGCAGCTCCAGGGGAAGAAACACCGGGGAGCTGTTTTTT
NA	NA	TRBJ2-1	TRBV9	CASSSNPGEQFF	TGTGCCAGCAGCTCGAACCCAGGGGAGCAGTTCTTC
NA	NA	TRBJ2-7	TRBV7-6	CASSLATPYEQYF	TGTGCCAGCAGCTTAGCTACCCCTTACGAGCAGTACTTC
NA	NA	TRBJ2-4	TRBV5-4	CASSFRKDIQYF	TGTGCCAGCAGCTTTAGGAAGGACATTCAGTACTTC
NA	NA	TRBJ2-7	TRBV27	CASSLGNSVGRALVSSYEQYF	TGTGCCAGCAGTTTAGGGAACTCGGTAGGCAGGGCCCTTGTAAGCTCCTACGAGCAGTACTTC